Below, 10 T cell receptor beta chains from the same sample are listed, as sequenced in a study of regulatory T cells in long-lasting Graves disease. The time point is: persistent/refractory GD, antithyroid drugs over 5 years with positive TRAb. From RNA extracted from PBMCs, the TCR library was made. Assembly of TCR beta libraries relied on iRepertoire HTBI primers together with Arm-PCR of CDR3 regions. One entry per CDR3 protein, called by TCRdb with MiXCR from the multiplex PCR reads. The sample contains roughly 360,000 distinct CDR3 sequences, roughly 20% of which appear only once. The material was peripheral blood mononuclear cells (PBMCs), obtained when the disease was refractory, from a patient treated with antithyroid drugs. The receptor source for this set is a woman in her forties with Graves disease.

The chain is built from TRBV5-1 and TRBJ1-6; TRBD1 agrees at 7 bases. V shed 1 base, J shed 5 bases, and the junction held 6 bases outside the gene matches. CDR3 length: 16 amino acids. Germline CDR1 is SGHRS and CDR2 is YFSETQ. The CDR3 coding sequence is TGCGCCAGCAGCTTGACCGGGACAGAAAATAATTCACCCCTCCACTTT. Its translation: CASSLTGTENNSPLHF.

This clonotype occurred a few times. This CDR3 reads CASSRRDRRGNQPQHF. The CDR3 DNA follows: TGTGCCAGCAGCCGCCGGGACAGACGTGGCAATCAGCCCCAGCATTTT. The V gene is TRBV7-8, the J gene TRBJ1-5, with 7 bases identical to TRBD1. The germline V gene encodes CDR1 SGHVS and CDR2 FQNEAQ. The CDR3 is 16 amino acids. Germline trimming cut 5 bases from V and 2 bases from J; bases unmatched to any gene: 9.

There are many counts of this clonotype. This chain connects TRBV7-2 to TRBJ2-5, with D tentatively TRBD1 (5 bases). Trimming took off 7 bases at V and 5 bases at J, with 17 bases between the two ends. Germline CDR1 SGHTA, CDR2 FQGNSA. CDR3 length: 14 amino acids. The CDR3 reads CASTRGGAGETQYF. The CDR3 region has the DNA TGTGCCAGCACTCGAGGTGGGGCCGGGGAGACCCAGTACTTC.

There are a few counts of this clonotype. The chain combines TRBV27 with TRBJ2-6, with D tentatively TRBD1 (5 bases). V dropped 7 bases and J dropped 0 bases, with 7 bases sitting between them. Germline V gene data show CDR1 as MNHEY and CDR2 as SMNVEV (reference sequence). CDR3 length equals 14 residues. In nucleotides, the CDR3 is TGTGCCAGCATGGGGCACTCTGGGGCCAACGTCCTGACTTTC. This translates into CASMGHSGANVLTF.

This sequence joins TRBV19 and TRBJ2-2, with D unresolved. With 7 bases removed from V and 0 bases from J, the gap between germline ends came to 12 bases. CDR3 length: 15 residues. Germline V lookup: CDR1 LNHDA, CDR2 SQIVND (reference sequence). The CDR3 bases are TGTGCCAGTAATCCAAGGCATGCGAACACCGGGGAGCTGTTTTTT. Encoded protein: CASNPRHANTGELFF.

There are many counts of this clonotype. The V call is TRBV27, the J call TRBJ1-4; possibly TRBD1 for D (5 bases). The CDR3 totals 16 residues. Germline loops: CDR1 MNHEY, CDR2 SMNVEV (reference sequence). The germline V and J ends were trimmed by 6 bases and 5 bases, with 19 bases remaining between them. CDR3 nucleotides: TGTGCCAGCAGGGCCAGACCGGGACTCGGGAATGAAAAACTGTTTTTT. It encodes CASRARPGLGNEKLFF.

The CDR3 loop reads CASSLGSGAGEKLFF. The CDR3 region has the DNA TGTGCCAGCAGCTTAGGGTCGGGGGCTGGTGAAAAACTGTTTTTT. The gene calls are TRBV11-2 and TRBJ1-4; perhaps TRBD1 as D (6 bases). CDR3 length: 15 residues. The germline V and J ends were trimmed by 1 base and 7 bases, with 13 bases remaining between them. Germline values: CDR1 SGHAT, CDR2 FQNNGV.

The V call is TRBV19, the J call TRBJ2-1; 13 bases match TRBD2. Unmatched junction bases numbered 7, after V lost 5 bases and J lost 6 bases. The V gene's germline CDR1 is LNHDA and CDR2 SQIVND (reference sequence). This CDR3 has 16 amino acids. The CDR3 loop reads CASSSLTSGRPNEQFF. The CDR3 DNA reads TGTGCCAGTAGTTCGCTGACTAGCGGGAGGCCCAATGAGCAGTTCTTC. Using reference TRBV19 and TRBJ2-1 for the parts outside the CDR3, the full variable domain is DGGITQSPKYLFRKEGQNVTLSCEQNLNHDAMYWYRQDPGQGLRLIYYSQIVNDFQKGDIAEGYSVSREKKESFPLTVTSAQKNPTAFYLCASSSLTSGRPNEQFFGPGTRLTVL.

The rearrangement uses TRBV7-3 and TRBJ2-2; maybe TRBD2 (6 bases). Trimming cost V 5 bases and J 5 bases, with 15 bases left between them. The germline CDR1 and CDR2 sequences are SGHTA and FQGTGA. This CDR3 has 15 amino acids. The chain's CDR3 is CASSVGGIGTGELFF. The CDR3 region has the DNA TGTGCCAGCAGCGTAGGCGGGATAGGGACCGGGGAGCTGTTTTTT.

The V and J genes are TRBV7-6 and TRBJ2-2; D may correspond to TRBD1 or TRBD2 (6 bases each). The ends were cut back, 5 bases at V and 5 bases at J, with 15 bases in the middle. The CDR3 contains 15 residues. The germline V gene has CDR1 SGHVS and CDR2 FNYEAQ. CDR3 amino acids: CASSPGAGPTGELFF. The CDR3 region has the DNA TGTGCCAGCAGCCCGGGGGCGGGACCGACCGGGGAGCTGTTTTTT.